The T cell receptor (beta chain) described here comes from a study of regulatory T cells in long-lasting Graves disease. General study points: Lower TCR diversity characterized persistent Graves' patients relative to newly diagnosed patients.

Through Arm-PCR of CDR3 regions and iRepertoire HTBI primers, TCR beta libraries were built. In TCRdb, the multiplex PCR reads were re-called with MiXCR into one record per CDR3 protein. This table has about 460,000 distinct CDR3 sequences, less than 25% appearing once. Note on this clonotype: No antigen is known for it. One end of the junction does not line up with germline, which may come from a read error.

Stated time point: persistent/refractory GD, antithyroid drugs over 5 years with positive TRAb. RNA extracted from PBMCs served as the sequencing template. The V gene's germline CDR1 is SNHLY and CDR2 FYNNEI. The CDR3 loop spans 14 amino acids. The receptor's source is a female donor with Graves disease. V is TRBV2 and J is TRBJ2-7; D unresolved. This specimen consisted of peripheral blood mononuclear cells (PBMCs), obtained when the disease was refractory, from a patient treated with antithyroid drugs. The CDR3 here is CASSVFPSSYGQYF. The CDR3 region has the DNA TGTGCCAGCAGTGTATTTCCGAGCTCCTACGGGCAGTACTTC. Based on the CDR3 plus reference TRBV2 and TRBJ2-7, the full variable domain is EPEVTQTPSHQVTQMGQEVILRCVPISNHLYFYWYRQILGQKVEFLVSFYNNEISEKSEIFDDQFSVERPDGSNFTLKIRSTKLEDSAMYFCASSVFPSSYGQYFGPGTRLTVT.